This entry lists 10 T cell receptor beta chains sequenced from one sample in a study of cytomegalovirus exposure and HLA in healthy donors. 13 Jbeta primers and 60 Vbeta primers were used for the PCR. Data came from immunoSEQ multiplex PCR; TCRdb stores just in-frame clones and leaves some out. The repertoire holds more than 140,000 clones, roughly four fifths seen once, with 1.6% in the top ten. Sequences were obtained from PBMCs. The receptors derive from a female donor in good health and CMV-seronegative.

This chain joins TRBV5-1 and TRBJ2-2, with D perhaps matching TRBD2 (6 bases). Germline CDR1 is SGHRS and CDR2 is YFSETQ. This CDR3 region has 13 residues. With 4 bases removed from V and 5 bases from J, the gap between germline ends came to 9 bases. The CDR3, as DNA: TGCGCCAGCAGCCTCGGAGGGACCGGGGAGCTGTTTTTT. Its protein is CASSLGGTGELFF. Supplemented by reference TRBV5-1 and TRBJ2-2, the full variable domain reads KAGVTQTPRYLIKTRGQQVTLSCSPISGHRSVSWYQQTPGQGLQFLFEYFSETQRNKGNFPGRFSGRQFSNSRSEMNVSTLELGDSALYLCASSLGGTGELFFGEGSRLTVL.

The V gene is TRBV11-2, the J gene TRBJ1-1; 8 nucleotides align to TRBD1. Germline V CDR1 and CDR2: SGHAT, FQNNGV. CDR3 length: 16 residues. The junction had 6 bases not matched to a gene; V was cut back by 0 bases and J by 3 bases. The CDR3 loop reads CASSLEGQGADTEAFF. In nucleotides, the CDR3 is TGTGCCAGCAGCTTAGAGGGGCAGGGGGCGGACACTGAAGCTTTCTTT.

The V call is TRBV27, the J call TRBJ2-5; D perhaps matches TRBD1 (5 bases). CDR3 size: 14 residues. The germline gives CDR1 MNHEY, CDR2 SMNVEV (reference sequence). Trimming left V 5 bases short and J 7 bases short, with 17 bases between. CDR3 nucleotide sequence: TGTGCCAGCAGTCCCCAGCTCAGGGATGGGACCCAGTACTTC. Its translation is CASSPQLRDGTQYF.

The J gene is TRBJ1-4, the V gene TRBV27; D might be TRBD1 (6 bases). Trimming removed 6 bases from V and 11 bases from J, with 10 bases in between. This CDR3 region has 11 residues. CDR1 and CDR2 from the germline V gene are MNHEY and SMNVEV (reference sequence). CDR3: CASSNRAKLFF. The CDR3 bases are TGTGCCAGCAGCAACAGGGCTAAACTGTTTTTT.

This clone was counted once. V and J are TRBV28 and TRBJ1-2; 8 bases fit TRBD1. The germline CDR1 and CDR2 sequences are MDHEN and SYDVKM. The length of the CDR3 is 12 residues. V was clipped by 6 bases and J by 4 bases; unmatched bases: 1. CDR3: CASRDRVYGYTF. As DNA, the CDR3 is TGTGCCAGCAGGGACAGGGTCTATGGCTACACCTTC.

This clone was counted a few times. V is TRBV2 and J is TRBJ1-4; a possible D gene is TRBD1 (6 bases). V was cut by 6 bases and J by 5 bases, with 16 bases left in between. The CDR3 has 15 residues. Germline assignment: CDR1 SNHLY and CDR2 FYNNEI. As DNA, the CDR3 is TGTGCCAGCAGCCTTTCCAGACAGGTGAATGAAAAACTGTTTTTT. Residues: CASSLSRQVNEKLFF.

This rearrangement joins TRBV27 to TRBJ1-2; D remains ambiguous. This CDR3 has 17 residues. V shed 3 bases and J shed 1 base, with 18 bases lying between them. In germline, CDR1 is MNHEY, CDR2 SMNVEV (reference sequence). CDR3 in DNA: TGTGCCAGCAGTTTCAGTCAGAACTTCGGGGATAACTATGGCTACACCTTC. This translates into CASSFSQNFGDNYGYTF.

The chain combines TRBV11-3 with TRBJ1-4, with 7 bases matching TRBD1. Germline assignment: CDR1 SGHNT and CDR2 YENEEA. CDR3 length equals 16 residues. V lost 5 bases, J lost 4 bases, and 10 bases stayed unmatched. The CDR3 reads CASSRRTGAINEKLFF. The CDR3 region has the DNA TGTGCCAGCAGCCGACGAACAGGGGCCATTAATGAAAAACTGTTTTTT.

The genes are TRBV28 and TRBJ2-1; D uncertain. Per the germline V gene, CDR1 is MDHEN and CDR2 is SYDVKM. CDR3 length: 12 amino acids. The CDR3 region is CATSSARDEQFF. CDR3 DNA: TGTGCGACCAGCAGTGCTCGGGATGAGCAGTTCTTC.

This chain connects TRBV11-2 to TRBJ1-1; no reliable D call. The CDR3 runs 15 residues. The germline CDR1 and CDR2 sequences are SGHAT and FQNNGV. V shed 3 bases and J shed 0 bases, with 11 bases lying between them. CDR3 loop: CASSFFSHMNTEAFF. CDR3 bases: TGTGCCAGCAGCTTTTTCTCGCACATGAACACTGAAGCTTTCTTT. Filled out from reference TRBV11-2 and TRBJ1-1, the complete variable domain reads EAGVAQSPRYKIIEKRQSVAFWCNPISGHATLYWYQQILGQGPKLLIQFQNNGVVDDSQLPKDRFSAERLKGVDSTLKIQPAKLEDSAVYLCASSFFSHMNTEAFFGQGTRLTVV.